A single sample is the source of the 13 T cell receptor beta chains below, sequenced in a study of human T cells and chemical hapten exposure listed by TCRdb under 2021. Library generation was performed with RACE. The reads were generated on a NextSeq 500. TCRdb reprocessed the public reads (quality trimming at Q25 with fastp, clone calling with MiXCR) and kept in-frame beta chains. Records with the same CDR3 protein are collapsed into one entry carrying the most frequent genes and DNA. The sample table lists about 51,000 distinct CDR3 sequences, 9.4% of them with a count of one. The ten top clones hold more than 13% of the sample. The sample's time point label, decoded: pre-sensitization, week 0. The sample's treatment or condition, from its label and the paper: therapeutic diphenylcyclopropenone sensitization with weekly scalp DPC. Sequencing used whole blood, obtained in connection with sensitization to the hapten diphenylcyclopropenone (DPC). Receptor source: a woman in her forties with alopecia areata. Some clones in this sample may be carry-over from other donors' samples.

This clonotype was detected many times. The rearrangement links TRBV7-3 to TRBJ2-5; D possibly corresponds to TRBD2 (7 bases). V was clipped by 4 bases and J by 7 bases, with 13 bases between them. CDR1 is SGHTA and CDR2 is FQGTGA in the germline V gene. This CDR3 is built from 13 residues. Written as DNA, the CDR3 is TGTGCCAGCAGCTACTACAGGGAGGGGACCCAGTACTTC. It yields the protein CASSYYREGTQYF.

Here the CDR3 DNA reads TGTGCCAGCAGCCATCGGCGGGGGGCCCAAGAGACCCAGTACTTC. Translated: CASSHRRGAQETQYF. The chain has TRBV14 and TRBJ2-5; 8 bases agree with TRBD2. This CDR3 is 15 amino acids long. Germline V gives CDR1 SGHDN, CDR2 FVKESK. The trim removed 3 bases at V and 1 base at J, leaving 4 bases unmatched.

The sample holds many counts of this clonotype. The V and J genes are TRBV20-1 and TRBJ1-1; D is unresolved. CDR3 length equals 14 residues. CDR1 DFQATT and CDR2 SNEGSKA come from the germline V gene (reference sequence). Trimming cost V 5 bases and J 3 bases, with 16 bases left between them. Here the CDR3 reads CSAGNDGRDTEAFF. DNA of the CDR3: TGCAGTGCTGGAAACGACGGACGGGACACTGAAGCTTTCTTT.

This clonotype was recorded at least ten times. This sequence joins TRBV20-1 and TRBJ2-3; maybe TRBD2 (5 bases). The V and J ends lost 6 bases and 2 bases respectively, with 21 bases between them. Germline V CDR1 and CDR2: DFQATT, SNEGSKA (reference sequence). The CDR3 is 16 amino acids. CDR3 bases: TGCAGTGCCCCTCTCAAGGACGGAGGATTCACAGATACGCAGTATTTT. It is translated as CSAPLKDGGFTDTQYF.

Many counts were recorded for this clonotype. This rearrangement joins TRBV6-2 or TRBV6-3 to TRBJ1-2; possible D gene TRBD1, 6 bases. With 5 bases removed from V and 6 bases from J, the gap between germline ends came to 13 bases. This CDR3 contains 13 residues. CDR1 and CDR2 from the germline V gene are MNHEY and SVGEGT. The CDR3 protein is CASSNRDHDGYTF. In nucleotides, the CDR3 is TGTGCCAGCAGTAACAGGGACCACGATGGCTACACCTTC.

This clonotype has ten or more counts. This chain connects TRBV9 to TRBJ2-1, with D hard to call. This CDR3 has 15 residues. CDR1 and CDR2 from the germline V gene are SGDLS and YYNGEE. V shed 0 bases and J shed 1 base, with 8 bases lying between them. CDR3 DNA: TGTGCCAGCAGCGTAGCTCTGGGTTCCTACAATGAGCAGTTCTTC. It is translated as CASSVALGSYNEQFF.

In this sample, this clonotype turned up many times. V gene TRBV7-9 combines with J gene TRBJ2-1, with D hard to call. CDR1 is SEHNR, CDR2 FQNEAQ, per germline (reference sequence). This CDR3 has 12 residues. Trimming removed 2 bases at V and 3 bases at J, with 2 bases between. Here the CDR3 reads CASSLFYNEQFF. CDR3 bases: TGTGCCAGCAGCTTATTCTACAATGAGCAGTTCTTC.

Only a few counts were recorded for this clonotype. The V and J genes are TRBV7-2 and TRBJ1-3; D is ambiguous. V was shortened by 4 bases and J by 7 bases, with 8 bases between the two germline ends. Germline CDR1 SGHTA, CDR2 FQGNSA. This CDR3 contains 12 residues. The CDR3 DNA is TGTGCCAGCAGCTCCTCACGCAACACCATATATTTT. Its protein product is CASSSSRNTIYF.

This clonotype was counted many times. The rearrangement links TRBV20-1 to TRBJ2-4, with D maybe TRBD1 (5 bases). With 4 bases removed from V and 7 bases from J, the gap between germline ends came to 17 bases. CDR1 DFQATT and CDR2 SNEGSKA come from the germline V gene (reference sequence). CDR3 size: 14 residues. The CDR3: CSAMDPSRGNIQYF. CDR3 sequence (DNA): TGCAGTGCTATGGACCCTTCAAGGGGTAACATTCAGTACTTC.

The chain uses TRBV7-9 and TRBJ1-2; D not certain. The CDR3 spans 13 residues. Germline values: CDR1 SEHNR, CDR2 FQNEAQ (reference sequence). The V and J ends lost 1 base and 6 bases respectively, with 9 bases between them. The CDR3 loop is CASSLVRMDGYTF. The CDR3 DNA reads as TGTGCCAGCAGCTTAGTTAGGATGGATGGCTACACCTTC.

The sample holds a few counts of this clonotype. The chain links TRBV7-6 to TRBJ1-5, with a weak D call TRBD1 (6 bases). The CDR3 runs 13 residues. CDR1 and CDR2 (germline): SGHVS, FNYEAQ. V lost 1 base to trimming and J lost 6 bases, with 7 bases between them. The CDR3 bases are TGTGCCAGCAGCTTAGGCAGGGGTCAGCCCCAGCATTTT. Translated: CASSLGRGQPQHF.

With respect to this clonotype: A much larger clone sits a single nucleotide away, making a read error possible. V and J are TRBV7-2 and TRBJ2-6; D remains ambiguous. V lost 5 bases, J lost 5 bases, and 13 bases lay in between. Germline V CDR1 and CDR2: SGHTA, FQGNSA. This CDR3 spans 15 amino acids. The CDR3 region has the DNA TGTGCCAGCAGCCTGGTGAAGTCTAGGGCCAACGTCCTGACTTTC. Amino acids: CASSLVKSRANVLTF.

This clonotype was recorded many times. DNA of the CDR3: TGTGCCAGCAGCTTCTCTATCCAAGAGACCCAGTACTTC. This codes for CASSFSIQETQYF. This rearrangement joins TRBV7-2 to TRBJ2-5; D ambiguous. Germline V gene lookup returns CDR1 SGHTA and CDR2 FQGNSA. Trimming cost V 3 bases and J 1 base, with 6 bases left between them. The CDR3 is made up of 13 amino acids. Looking up the rest from reference TRBV7-2 and TRBJ2-5 gives the full variable domain: GAGVSQSPSNKVTEKGKDVELRCDPISGHTALYWYRQSLGQGLEFLIYFQGNSAPDKSGLPSDRFSAERTGGSVSTLTIQRTQQEDSAVYLCASSFSIQETQYFGPGTRLLVL.